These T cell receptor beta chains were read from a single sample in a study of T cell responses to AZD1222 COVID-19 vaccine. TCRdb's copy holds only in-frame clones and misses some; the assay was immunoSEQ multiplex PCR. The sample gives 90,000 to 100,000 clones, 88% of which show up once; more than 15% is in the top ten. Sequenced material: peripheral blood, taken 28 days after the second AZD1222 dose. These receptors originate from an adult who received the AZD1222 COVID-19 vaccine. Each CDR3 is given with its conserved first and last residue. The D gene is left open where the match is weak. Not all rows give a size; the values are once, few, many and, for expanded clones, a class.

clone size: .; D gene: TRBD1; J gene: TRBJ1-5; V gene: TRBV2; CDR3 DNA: TGTGCCAGCAGTGAAGGGGGACAGAAGAATCAGCCCCAGCATTTT; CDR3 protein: CASSEGGQKNQPQHF
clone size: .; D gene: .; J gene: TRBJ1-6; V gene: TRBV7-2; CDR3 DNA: TGTGCCAGCAGCTTAATTTCGCAGGGGAATTCACCCCTCCACTTT; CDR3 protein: CASSLISQGNSPLHF
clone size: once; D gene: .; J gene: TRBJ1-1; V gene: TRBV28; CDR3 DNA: TGTGCCAGCAGTCACGGGGGCACTGAAGCTTTCTTT; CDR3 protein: CASSHGGTEAFF
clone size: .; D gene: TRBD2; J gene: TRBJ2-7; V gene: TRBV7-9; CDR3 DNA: TGTGCCAGCAGCTTATCGGGAGGGCCTTCGGGGGAGCAGTACTTC; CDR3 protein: CASSLSGGPSGEQYF
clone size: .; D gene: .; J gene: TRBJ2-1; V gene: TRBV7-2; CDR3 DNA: TGTGCCAGCAGCTTAGCATCTTATGGACAAGGAATTTCGGAGCAGTTCTTC; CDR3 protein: CASSLASYGQGISEQFF
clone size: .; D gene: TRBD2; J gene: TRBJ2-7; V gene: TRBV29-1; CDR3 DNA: TGCAGCGTTGAGGCTAGCGGGAGCCGCTACGAGCAGTACTTC; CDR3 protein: CSVEASGSRYEQYF
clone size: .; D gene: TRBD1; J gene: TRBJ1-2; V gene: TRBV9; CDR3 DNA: TGTGCCAGCAGGGACAGGGCCAGGATTGGCTACACCTTC; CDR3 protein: CASRDRARIGYTF
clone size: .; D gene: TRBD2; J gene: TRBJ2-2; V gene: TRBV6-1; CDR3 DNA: TGTGCCAGCAGTGAAGGGACTAGTATGGACACCGGGGAGCTGTTTTTT; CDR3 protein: CASSEGTSMDTGELFF
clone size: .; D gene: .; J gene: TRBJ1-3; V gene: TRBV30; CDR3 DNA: TGTGCCTGGACCCCTCGGGCCTCGGGAAACACCATATATTTT; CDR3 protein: CAWTPRASGNTIYF
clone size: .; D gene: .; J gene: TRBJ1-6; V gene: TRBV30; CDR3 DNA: TGTGCCTGGAGTGTCGAAGACCGTTTCTATAATTCACCCCTCCACTTT; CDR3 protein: CAWSVEDRFYNSPLHF
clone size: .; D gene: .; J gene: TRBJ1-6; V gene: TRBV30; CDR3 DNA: TGTGCCTGGAGTGGTGGCGGGGGTTATAATTCACCCCTCCACTTT; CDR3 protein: CAWSGGGGYNSPLHF
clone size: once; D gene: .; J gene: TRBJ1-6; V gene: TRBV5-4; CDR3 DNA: TGTGCCAGCACCTGGGGAGAGAATTCACCCCTCCACTTT; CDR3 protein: CASTWGENSPLHF
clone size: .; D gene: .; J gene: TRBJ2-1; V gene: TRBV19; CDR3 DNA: TGTGCCAGTAGACGGAACAGTGACAATGAGCAGTTCTTC; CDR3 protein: CASRRNSDNEQFF
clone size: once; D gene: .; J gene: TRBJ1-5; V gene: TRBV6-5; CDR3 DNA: TGTGCCAGCAAGTATACAGGGAGCAATCAGCCCCAGCATTTT; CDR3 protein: CASKYTGSNQPQHF
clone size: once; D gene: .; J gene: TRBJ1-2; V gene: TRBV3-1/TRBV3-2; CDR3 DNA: TGTGCCAGCAGCCCCCCCGGCCCTCTCTATGGCTACACCTTC; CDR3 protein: CASSPPGPLYGYTF
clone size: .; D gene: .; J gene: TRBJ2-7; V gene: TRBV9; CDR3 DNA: TGTGCCAGCAGCGTAGGGTTCGGGGACGAGCAGTACTTC; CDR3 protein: CASSVGFGDEQYF
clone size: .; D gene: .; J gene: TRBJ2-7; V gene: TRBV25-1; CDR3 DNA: TGTGCCAGCAGGGGGGACATGATCTACGAGCAGTACTTC; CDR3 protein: CASRGDMIYEQYF
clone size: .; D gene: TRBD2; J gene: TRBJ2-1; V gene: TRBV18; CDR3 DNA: TGTGCCAGCTCACCGAATCGCCCGGGACTAGAGAGTTACAATGAGCAGTTCTTC; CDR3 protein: CASSPNRPGLESYNEQFF
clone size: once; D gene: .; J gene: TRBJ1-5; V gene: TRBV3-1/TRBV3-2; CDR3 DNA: TGTGCCAGCAGCCAAGGACGCGATCAGCCCCAGCATTTT; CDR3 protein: CASSQGRDQPQHF
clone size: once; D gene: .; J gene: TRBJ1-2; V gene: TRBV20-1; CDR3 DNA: TGCAGTGCTAGTTCCGGACAGTACTATGGCTACACCTTC; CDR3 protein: CSASSGQYYGYTF